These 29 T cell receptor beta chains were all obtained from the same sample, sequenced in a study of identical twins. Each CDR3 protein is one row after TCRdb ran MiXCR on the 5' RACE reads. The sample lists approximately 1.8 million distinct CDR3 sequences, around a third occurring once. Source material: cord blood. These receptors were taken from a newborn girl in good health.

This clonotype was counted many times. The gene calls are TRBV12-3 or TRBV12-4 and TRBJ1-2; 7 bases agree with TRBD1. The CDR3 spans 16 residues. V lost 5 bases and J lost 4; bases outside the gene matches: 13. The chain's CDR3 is CASSPTTGSDFYGYTF. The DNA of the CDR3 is TGTGCCAGCAGTCCTACGACAGGGTCGGATTTCTATGGCTACACCTTC.

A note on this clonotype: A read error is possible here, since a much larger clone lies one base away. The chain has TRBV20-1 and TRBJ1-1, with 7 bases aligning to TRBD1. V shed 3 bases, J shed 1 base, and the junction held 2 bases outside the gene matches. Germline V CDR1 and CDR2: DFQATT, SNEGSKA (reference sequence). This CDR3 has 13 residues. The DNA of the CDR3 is TGCAGTGCTAGGGACAGGCCGAACACTGAAGCTTTCTTT. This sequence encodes CSARDRPNTEAFF.

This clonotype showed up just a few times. CDR3 sequence (DNA): TGTGCCAGCAGTTTAAAGCCGCGACCCTACGAGCAGTACTTC. Its translation is CASSLKPRPYEQYF. The genes are TRBV12-3 or TRBV12-4 and TRBJ2-7; D gene uncertain. The CDR3 has 14 residues. V lost 2 bases and J 2 bases, leaving 10 bases between the germline ends.

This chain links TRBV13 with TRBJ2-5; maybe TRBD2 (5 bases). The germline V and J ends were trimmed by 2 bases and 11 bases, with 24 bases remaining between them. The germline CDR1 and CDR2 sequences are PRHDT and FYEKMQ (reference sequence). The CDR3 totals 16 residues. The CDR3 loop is CASSLSASHLNNEQYF. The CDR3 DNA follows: TGTGCCAGCAGCTTATCGGCTAGCCACCTAAACAATGAGCAGTACTTC.

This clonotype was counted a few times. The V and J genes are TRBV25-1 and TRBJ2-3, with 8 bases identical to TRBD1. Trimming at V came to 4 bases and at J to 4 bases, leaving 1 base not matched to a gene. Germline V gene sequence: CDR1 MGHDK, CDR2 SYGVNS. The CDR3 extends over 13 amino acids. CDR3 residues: CASSGQGPDTQYF. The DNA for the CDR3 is TGTGCCAGCAGTGGACAGGGGCCAGATACGCAGTATTTT.

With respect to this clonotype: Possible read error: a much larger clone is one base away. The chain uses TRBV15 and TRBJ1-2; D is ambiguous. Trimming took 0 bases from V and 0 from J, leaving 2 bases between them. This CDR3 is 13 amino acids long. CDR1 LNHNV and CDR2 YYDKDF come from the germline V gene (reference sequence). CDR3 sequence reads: CATSRDANYGYTF. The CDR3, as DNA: TGTGCCACCAGCAGAGACGCTAACTATGGCTACACCTTC. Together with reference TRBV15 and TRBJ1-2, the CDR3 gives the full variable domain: DAMVIQNPRYQVTQFGKPVTLSCSQTLNHNVMYWYQQKSSQAPKLLFHYYDKDFNNEADTPDNFQSRRPNTSFCFLDIRSPGLGDTAMYLCATSRDANYGYTFGSGTRLTVV.

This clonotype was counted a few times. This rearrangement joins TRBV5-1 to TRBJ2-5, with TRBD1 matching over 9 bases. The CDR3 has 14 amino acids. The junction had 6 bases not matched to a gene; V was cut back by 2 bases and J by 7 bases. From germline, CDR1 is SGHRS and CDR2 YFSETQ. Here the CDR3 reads CASSLRTGVPTQYF. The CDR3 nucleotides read TGCGCCAGCAGCTTACGGACAGGGGTTCCGACCCAGTACTTC.

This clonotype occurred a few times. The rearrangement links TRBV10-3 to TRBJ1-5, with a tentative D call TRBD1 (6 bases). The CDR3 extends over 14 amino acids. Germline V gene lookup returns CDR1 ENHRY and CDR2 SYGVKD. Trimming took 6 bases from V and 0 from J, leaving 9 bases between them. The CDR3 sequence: CAISGQISNQPQHF. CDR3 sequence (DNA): TGTGCCATCAGCGGACAGATTAGCAATCAGCCCCAGCATTTT.

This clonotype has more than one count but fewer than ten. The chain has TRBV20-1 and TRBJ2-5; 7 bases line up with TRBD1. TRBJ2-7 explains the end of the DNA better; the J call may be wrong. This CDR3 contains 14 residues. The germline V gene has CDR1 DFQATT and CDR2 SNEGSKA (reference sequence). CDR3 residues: CSAPDRAIGYEQYF. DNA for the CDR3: TGCAGTGCTCCTGACAGGGCAATTGGATACGAGCAGTACTTC.

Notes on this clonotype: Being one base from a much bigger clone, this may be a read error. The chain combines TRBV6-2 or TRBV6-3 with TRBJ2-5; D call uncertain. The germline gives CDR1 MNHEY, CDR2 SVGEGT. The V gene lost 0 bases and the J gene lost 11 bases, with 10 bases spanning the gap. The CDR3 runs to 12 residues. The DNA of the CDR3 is TGTGCCAGCAGTTACTCATTCAATGAGCAGTACTTC. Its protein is CASSYSFNEQYF.

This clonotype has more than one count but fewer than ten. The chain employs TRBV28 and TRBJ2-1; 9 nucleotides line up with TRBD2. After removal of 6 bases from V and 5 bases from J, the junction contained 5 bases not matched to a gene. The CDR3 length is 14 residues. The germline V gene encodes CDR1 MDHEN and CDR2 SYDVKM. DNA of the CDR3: TGTGCCAGCAGGGCGGGGGGGCCGAACAATGAGCAGTTCTTC. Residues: CASRAGGPNNEQFF. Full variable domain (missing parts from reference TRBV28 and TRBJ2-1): DVKVTQSSRYLVKRTGEKVFLECVQDMDHENMFWYRQDPGLGLRLIYFSYDVKMKEKGDIPEGYSVSREKKERFSLILESASTNQTSMYLCASRAGGPNNEQFFGPGTRLTVL.

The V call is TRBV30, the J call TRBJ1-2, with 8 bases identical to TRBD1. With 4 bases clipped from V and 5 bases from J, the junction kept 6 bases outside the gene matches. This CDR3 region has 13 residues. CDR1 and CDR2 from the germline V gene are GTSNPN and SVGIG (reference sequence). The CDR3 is CAWKGTGWYGYTF. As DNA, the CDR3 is TGTGCCTGGAAGGGGACAGGCTGGTATGGCTACACCTTC. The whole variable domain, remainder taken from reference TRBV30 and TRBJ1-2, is SQTIHQWPATLVQPVGSPLSLECTVEGTSNPNLYWYRQAAGRGLQLLFYSVGIGQISSEVPQNLSASRPQDRQFILSSKKLLLSDSGFYLCAWKGTGWYGYTFGSGTRLTVV.

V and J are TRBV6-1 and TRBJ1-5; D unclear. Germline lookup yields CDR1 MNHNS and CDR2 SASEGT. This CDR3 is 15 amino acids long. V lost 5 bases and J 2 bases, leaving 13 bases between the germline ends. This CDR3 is CASSRTSTGNQPQHF. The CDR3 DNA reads TGTGCCAGCAGTCGGACGTCGACGGGCAATCAGCCCCAGCATTTT.

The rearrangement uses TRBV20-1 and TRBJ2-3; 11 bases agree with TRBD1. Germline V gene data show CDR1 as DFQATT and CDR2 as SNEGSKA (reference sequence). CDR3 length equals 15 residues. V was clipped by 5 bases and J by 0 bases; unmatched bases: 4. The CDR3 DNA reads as TGCAGTGCTTCCGGGACAGGGGGTAGCACAGATACGCAGTATTTT. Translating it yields CSASGTGGSTDTQYF.

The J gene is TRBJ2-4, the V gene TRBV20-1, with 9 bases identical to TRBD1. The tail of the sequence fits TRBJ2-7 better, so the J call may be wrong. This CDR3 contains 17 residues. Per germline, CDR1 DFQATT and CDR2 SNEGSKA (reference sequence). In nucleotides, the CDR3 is TGCAGTGCTAGAGATCGAGGAGGACAGGGGCGTTTTCACGAGCAGTACTTC. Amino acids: CSARDRGGQGRFHEQYF.

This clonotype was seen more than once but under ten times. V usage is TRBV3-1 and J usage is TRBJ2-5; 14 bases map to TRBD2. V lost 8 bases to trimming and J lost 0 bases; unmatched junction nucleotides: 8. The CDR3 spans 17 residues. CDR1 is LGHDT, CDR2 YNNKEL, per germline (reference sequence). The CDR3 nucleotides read TGTGCCAGCGCCCGGACTAGCGGGAGGCCCTACCAAGAGACCCAGTACTTC. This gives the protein CASARTSGRPYQETQYF.

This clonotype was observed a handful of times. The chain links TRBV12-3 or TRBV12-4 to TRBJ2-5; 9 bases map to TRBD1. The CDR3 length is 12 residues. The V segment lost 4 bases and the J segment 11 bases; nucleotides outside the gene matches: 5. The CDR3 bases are TGTGCCAGCAGTTACAGGGGGCGAGGGCAGTACTTC. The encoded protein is CASSYRGRGQYF.

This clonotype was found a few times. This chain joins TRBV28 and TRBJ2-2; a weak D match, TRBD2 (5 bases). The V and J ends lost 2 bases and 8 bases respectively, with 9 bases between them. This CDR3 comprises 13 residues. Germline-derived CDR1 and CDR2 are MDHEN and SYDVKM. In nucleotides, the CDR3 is TGTGCCAGCAGTTTAATTCGACTAGGGGAGCTGTTTTTT. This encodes CASSLIRLGELFF.

In DNA, the CDR3 is TGTGCCAGCAGCTCTAGGACAGATCCTTCCTACGAGCAGTACTTC. Translating gives CASSSRTDPSYEQYF. The chain is built from TRBV28 and TRBJ2-7; possibly TRBD1 for D (6 bases). This CDR3 comprises 15 residues. CDR1 and CDR2 from the germline V gene are MDHEN and SYDVKM. Trimming took off 6 bases at V and 1 base at J, with 16 bases between the two ends.

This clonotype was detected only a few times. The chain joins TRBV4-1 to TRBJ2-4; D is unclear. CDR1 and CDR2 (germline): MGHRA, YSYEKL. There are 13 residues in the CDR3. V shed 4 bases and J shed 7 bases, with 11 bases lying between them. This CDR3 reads CASSLTLENIQYF. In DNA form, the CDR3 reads TGCGCCAGCAGCCTCACCCTAGAGAACATTCAGTACTTC.

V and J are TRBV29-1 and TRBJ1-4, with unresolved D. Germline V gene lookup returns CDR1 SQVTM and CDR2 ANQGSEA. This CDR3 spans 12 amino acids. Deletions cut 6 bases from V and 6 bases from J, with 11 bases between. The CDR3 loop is CSVVGFDEKLFF. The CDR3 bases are TGCAGCGTCGTCGGTTTTGATGAAAAACTGTTTTTT.

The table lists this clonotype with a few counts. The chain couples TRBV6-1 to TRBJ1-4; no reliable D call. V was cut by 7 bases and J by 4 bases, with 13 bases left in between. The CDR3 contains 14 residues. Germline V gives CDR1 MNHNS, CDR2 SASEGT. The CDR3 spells CASTTAVYNEKLFF. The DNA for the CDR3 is TGTGCCAGCACGACGGCGGTCTATAATGAAAAACTGTTTTTT.

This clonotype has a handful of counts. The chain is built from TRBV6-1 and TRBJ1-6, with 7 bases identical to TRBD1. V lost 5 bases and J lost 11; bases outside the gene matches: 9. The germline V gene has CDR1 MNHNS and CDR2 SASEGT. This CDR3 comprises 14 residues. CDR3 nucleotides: TGTGCCAGCAGTCGGGACAGAACAATCCCACCCCTCCACTTT. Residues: CASSRDRTIPPLHF.

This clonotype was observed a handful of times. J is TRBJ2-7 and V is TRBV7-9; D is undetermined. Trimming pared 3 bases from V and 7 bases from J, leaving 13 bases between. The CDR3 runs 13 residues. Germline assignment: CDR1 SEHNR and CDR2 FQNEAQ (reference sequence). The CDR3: CASSFGPPPEQYF. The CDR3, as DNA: TGTGCCAGCAGCTTCGGCCCCCCCCCTGAGCAGTACTTC.

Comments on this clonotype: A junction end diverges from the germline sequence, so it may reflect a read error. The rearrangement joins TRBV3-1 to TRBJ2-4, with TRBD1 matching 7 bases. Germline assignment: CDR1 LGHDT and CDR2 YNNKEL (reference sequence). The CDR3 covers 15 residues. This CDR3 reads CASSGQAIAKNIQHF. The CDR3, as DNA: TGTGCCAGCAGCGGACAGGCCATAGCCAAAAACATTCAGCACTTC. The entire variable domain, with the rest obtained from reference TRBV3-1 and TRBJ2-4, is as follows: DTAVSQTPKYLVTQMGNDKSIKCEQNLGHDTMYWYKQDSKKFLKIMFSYNNKELIINETVPNRFSPKSPDKAHLNLHINSLELGDSAVYFCASSGQAIAKNIQHFGAGTRLSVL.

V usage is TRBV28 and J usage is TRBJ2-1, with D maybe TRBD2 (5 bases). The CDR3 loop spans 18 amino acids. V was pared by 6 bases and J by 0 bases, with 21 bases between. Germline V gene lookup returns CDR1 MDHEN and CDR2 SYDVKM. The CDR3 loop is CASSFGRYLAYSYNEQFF. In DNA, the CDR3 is TGTGCCAGCAGCTTCGGTCGGTATTTAGCGTACTCCTACAATGAGCAGTTCTTC.

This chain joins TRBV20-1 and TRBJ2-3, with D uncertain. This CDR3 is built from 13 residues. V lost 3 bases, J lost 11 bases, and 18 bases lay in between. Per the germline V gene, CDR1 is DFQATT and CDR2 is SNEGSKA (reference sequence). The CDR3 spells CSARSVVEDQQYF. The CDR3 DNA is TGCAGTGCTAGGTCGGTTGTCGAGGACCAGCAGTATTTT.

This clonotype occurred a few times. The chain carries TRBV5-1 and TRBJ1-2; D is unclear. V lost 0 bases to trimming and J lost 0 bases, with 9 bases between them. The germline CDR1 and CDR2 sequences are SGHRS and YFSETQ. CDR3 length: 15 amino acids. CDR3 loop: CASSLATTANYGYTF. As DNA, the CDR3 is TGCGCCAGCAGCTTGGCCACCACAGCTAACTATGGCTACACCTTC.

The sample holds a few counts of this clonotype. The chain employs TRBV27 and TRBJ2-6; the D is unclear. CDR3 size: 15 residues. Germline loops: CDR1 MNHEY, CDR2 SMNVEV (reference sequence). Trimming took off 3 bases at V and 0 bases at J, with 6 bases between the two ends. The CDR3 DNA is TGTGCCAGCAGTTTCGTGAGCTCTGGGGCCAACGTCCTGACTTTC. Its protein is CASSFVSSGANVLTF.